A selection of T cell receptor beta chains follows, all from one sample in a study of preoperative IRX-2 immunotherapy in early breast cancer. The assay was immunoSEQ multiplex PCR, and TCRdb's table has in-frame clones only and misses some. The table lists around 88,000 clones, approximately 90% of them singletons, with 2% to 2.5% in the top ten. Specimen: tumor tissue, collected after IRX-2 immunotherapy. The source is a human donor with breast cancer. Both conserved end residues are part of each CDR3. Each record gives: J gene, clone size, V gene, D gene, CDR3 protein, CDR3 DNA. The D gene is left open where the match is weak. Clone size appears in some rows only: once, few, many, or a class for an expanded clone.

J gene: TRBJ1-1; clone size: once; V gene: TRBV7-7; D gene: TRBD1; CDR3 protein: CASSLKQGYTEAFF; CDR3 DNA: TGTGCCAGCAGCTTAAAACAGGGGTACACTGAAGCTTTCTTT
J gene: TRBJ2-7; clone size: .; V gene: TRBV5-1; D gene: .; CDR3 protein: CASSLGPGDPYEQYF; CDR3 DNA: TGCGCCAGCAGCTTGGGCCCCGGGGACCCCTACGAGCAGTACTTC
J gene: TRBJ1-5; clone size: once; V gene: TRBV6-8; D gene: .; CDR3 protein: CASSQSQSNQPQHF; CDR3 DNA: TGTGCCAGCAGCCAGTCGCAGTCCAATCAGCCCCAGCATTTT
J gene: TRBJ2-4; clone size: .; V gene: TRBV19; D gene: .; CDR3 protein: CASSIDAGENIQYF; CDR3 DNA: TGTGCCAGTAGTATAGACGCAGGTGAGAACATTCAGTACTTC
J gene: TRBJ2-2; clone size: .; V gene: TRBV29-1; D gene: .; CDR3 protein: CSVDDSHTGELFF; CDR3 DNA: TGCAGCGTTGATGACAGCCACACCGGGGAGCTGTTTTTT
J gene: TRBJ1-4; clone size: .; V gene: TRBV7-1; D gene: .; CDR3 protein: CASSSRVDEKLFF; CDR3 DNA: TGTGCCAGCAGCTCCCGGGTGGATGAAAAACTGTTTTTT
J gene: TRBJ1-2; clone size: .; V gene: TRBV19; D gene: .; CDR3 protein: CASSPGPGRRNYGYTF; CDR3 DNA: TGTGCCAGTAGCCCAGGGCCGGGACGGCGCAACTATGGCTACACCTTC
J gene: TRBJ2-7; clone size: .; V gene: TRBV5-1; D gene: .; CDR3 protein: CASSPRTSHYEQYF; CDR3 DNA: TGCGCCAGCAGCCCGAGGACCAGCCACTACGAGCAGTACTTC
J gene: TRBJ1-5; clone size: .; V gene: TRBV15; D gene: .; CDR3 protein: CATSRVSLPGGSNQPQHF; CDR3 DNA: TGTGCCACCAGCAGAGTTTCCCTCCCCGGGGGTAGCAATCAGCCCCAGCATTTT
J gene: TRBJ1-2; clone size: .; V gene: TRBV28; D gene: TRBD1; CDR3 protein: CASTEQGAVYGYTF; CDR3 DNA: TGTGCCAGCACCGAACAGGGGGCCGTCTATGGCTACACCTTC
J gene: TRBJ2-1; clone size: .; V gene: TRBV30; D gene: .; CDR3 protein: CAWSNLLDWYYNEQFF; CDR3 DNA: TGTGCCTGGAGTAACCTACTTGACTGGTACTACAATGAGCAGTTCTTC
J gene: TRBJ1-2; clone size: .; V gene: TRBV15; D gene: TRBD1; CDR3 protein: CATSGTGDDFNYGYTF; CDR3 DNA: TGTGCCACCTCCGGGACAGGGGATGACTTTAACTATGGCTACACCTTC
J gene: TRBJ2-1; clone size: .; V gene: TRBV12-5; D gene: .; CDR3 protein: CASTINNEQFF; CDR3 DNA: TGTGCCAGCACAATCAACAATGAGCAGTTCTTC
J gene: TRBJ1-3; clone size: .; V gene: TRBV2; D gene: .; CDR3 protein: CASSGTGGAGGNTIYF; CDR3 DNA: TGTGCCAGCAGTGGCACGGGGGGCGCGGGGGGAAACACCATATATTTT
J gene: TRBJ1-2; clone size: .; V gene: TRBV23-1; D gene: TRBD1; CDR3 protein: CASGMGGGAKGYTF; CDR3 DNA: TGCGCCAGCGGGATGGGAGGGGGCGCTAAGGGCTACACCTTC
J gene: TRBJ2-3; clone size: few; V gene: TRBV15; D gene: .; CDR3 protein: CATSRDNLGGVITDTQYF; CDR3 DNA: TGTGCCACCAGCAGAGACAATCTAGGCGGAGTTATCACAGATACGCAGTATTTT
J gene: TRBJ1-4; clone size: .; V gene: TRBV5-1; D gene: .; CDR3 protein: CASSLEVGVNEKLFF; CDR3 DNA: TGCGCCAGCAGCTTGGAGGTAGGGGTGAATGAAAAACTGTTTTTT
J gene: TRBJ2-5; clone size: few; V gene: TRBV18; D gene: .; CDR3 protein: CASSPSQGETQYF; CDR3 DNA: TGTGCCAGCTCACCATCGCAGGGTGAGACCCAGTACTTC
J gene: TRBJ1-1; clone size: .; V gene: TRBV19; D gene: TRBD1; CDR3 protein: CASSEGQGNTEAFF; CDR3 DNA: TGTGCCAGCTCGGAAGGACAGGGGAACACTGAAGCTTTCTTT
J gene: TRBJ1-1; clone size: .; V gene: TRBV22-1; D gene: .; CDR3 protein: CASSFKTEVAFF; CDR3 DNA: TGTGCCAGCAGTTTTAAGACGGAGGTAGCTTTCTTT
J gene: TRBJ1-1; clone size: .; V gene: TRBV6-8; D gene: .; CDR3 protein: CASSLEGRNTEAFF; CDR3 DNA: TGTGCCAGCAGTTTAGAAGGGAGGAACACTGAAGCTTTCTTT
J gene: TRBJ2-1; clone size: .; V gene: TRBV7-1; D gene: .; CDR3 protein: CASSLGGRTNNEQFF; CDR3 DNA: TGTGCCAGCAGCTTAGGAGGGAGGACCAACAATGAGCAGTTCTTC
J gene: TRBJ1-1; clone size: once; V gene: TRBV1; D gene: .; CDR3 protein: CASSPRDRGNTEAFF; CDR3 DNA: TGCGCCAGCAGCCCCCGGGACAGGGGGAACACTGAAGCTTTCTTT
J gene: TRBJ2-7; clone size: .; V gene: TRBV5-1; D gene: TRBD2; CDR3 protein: CASSSGGGRSSYEQYF; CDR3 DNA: TGCGCCAGCAGCTCGGGAGGGGGGCGAAGCTCCTACGAGCAGTACTTC
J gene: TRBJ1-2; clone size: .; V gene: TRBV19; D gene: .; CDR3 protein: CASSIPGQGRNYGYTF; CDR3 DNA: TGTGCCAGTAGTATCCCTGGGCAGGGAAGAAACTATGGCTACACCTTC
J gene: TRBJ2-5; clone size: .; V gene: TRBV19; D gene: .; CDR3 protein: CASSMEIGKETQYF; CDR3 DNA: TGTGCCAGTAGTATGGAAATAGGGAAAGAGACCCAGTACTTC
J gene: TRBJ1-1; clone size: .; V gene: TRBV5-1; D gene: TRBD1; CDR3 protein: CASSLWGQGNMNTEAFF; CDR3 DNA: TGCGCCAGCAGCTTGTGGGGACAGGGAAACATGAACACTGAAGCTTTCTTT
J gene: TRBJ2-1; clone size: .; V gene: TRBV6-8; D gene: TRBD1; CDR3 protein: CASSYSTGDYNEQFF; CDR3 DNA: TGTGCCAGCAGTTACTCGACAGGGGACTACAATGAGCAGTTCTTC
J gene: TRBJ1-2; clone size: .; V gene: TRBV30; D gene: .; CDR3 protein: CAWSDYRDGYTF; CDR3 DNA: TGTGCCTGGAGTGATTACAGGGACGGCTACACCTTC
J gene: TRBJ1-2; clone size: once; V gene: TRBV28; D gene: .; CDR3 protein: CASRKTGNYGYTF; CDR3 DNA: TGTGCCAGCAGAAAGACGGGTAACTATGGCTACACCTTC
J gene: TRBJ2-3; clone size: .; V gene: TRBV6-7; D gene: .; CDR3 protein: CASSYSGASGDTQYF; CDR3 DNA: TGTGCCAGCAGTTACTCAGGGGCGTCAGGGGATACGCAGTATTTT
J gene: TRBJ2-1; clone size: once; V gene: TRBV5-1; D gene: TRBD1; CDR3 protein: CASSLQGTGINEQFF; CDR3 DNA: TGCGCCAGCAGCTTGCAGGGGACAGGGATCAATGAGCAGTTCTTC
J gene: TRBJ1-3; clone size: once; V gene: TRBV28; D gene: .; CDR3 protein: CASNAQPAIGNTIYF; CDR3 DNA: TGTGCCAGCAACGCTCAGCCTGCCATTGGAAACACCATATATTTT
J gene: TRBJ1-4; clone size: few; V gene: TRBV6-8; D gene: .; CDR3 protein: CASSYSHDEKLFF; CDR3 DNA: TGTGCCAGCAGTTATAGTCACGATGAAAAACTGTTTTTT
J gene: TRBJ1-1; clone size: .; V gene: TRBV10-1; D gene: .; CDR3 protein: CASSESPGDEAFF; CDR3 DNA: TGCGCCAGCAGTGAGTCACCCGGAGATGAAGCTTTCTTT
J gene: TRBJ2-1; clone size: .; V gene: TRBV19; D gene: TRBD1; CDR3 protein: CASSYPGTVYNEQFF; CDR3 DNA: TGTGCCAGTAGCTATCCCGGGACAGTCTACAATGAGCAGTTCTTC
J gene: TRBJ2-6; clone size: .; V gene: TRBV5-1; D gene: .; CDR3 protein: CASSPPTVSGANVLTF; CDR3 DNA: TGCGCCAGCAGCCCCCCGACAGTGTCCGGGGCCAACGTCCTGACTTTC
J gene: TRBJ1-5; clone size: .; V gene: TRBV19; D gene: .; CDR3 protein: CASSIERVQPQHF; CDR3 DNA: TGTGCCAGTAGTATAGAAAGGGTCCAGCCCCAGCATTTT
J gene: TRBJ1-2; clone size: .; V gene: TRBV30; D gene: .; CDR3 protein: CAWSQQGQLYGYTF; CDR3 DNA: TGTGCCTGGAGTCAACAGGGTCAACTTTATGGCTACACCTTC
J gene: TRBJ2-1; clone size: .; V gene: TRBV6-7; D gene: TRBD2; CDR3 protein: CASSSTGTSGLMEQFF; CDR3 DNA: TGTGCCAGCAGTTCCACCGGGACTAGCGGCCTCATGGAGCAGTTCTTC
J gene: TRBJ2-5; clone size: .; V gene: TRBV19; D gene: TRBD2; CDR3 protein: CASSSPGTSGGKTQYF; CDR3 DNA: TGTGCCAGTAGTTCCCCTGGTACTAGCGGGGGAAAGACCCAGTACTTC